The source of this TCR beta chain is a study of blood T cell repertoires in COVID-19. The CDR3 runs to 13 residues. The V gene lost 5 bases and the J gene lost 2 bases, with 9 bases spanning the gap. The repertoire was sequenced with immunoSEQ multiplex PCR; TCRdb's copy has only in-frame clones and lacks some. The sample carries 30,000 to 40,000 clones, 80% to 90% recorded once. Sequencing was carried out using peripheral blood. The origin of this receptor is a woman between 70 and 85 years old with active COVID-19. This chain connects TRBV12-3 or TRBV12-4 to TRBJ1-2, with a possible D match to TRBD1 (5 bases). The CDR3 loop is CASSPTVNYGYTF. For the CDR3, the DNA is TGTGCCAGCAGTCCGACAGTAAACTATGGCTACACCTTC.